Here is one T cell receptor beta chain with its context. Original handling: Reference gene primer amplification in the assay estimated nucleated cell counts. Only in-frame clones appear in the TCRdb table, and some are missing; sequencing was by immunoSEQ multiplex PCR. The V and J calls and the clone size are those of that table, but D and trimming were determined from the DNA. The table records 37,000 or so clones, around 81% of them present only once. The sample comes from a study of blood T cell repertoires in COVID-19. Study summary: Nucleic acid was either cDNA or gDNA, and it came from T cells, B-cell-depleted T cells, or PBMCs.

Material for sequencing was peripheral blood. This clonotype was sampled from a human donor in a cohort sampled during active COVID-19.

As DNA, the CDR3 is TGTGCCAGCAGTCGACAGGGGGCAGATACGCAGTATTTT. As protein: CASSRQGADTQYF. The genes are TRBV13 and TRBJ2-3, with TRBD1 identical over 9 bases. This CDR3 region has 13 residues. Germline CDR1 and CDR2: PRHDT and FYEKMQ (reference sequence). Trimming at V came to 6 bases and at J to 4 bases, leaving 2 bases not matched to a gene.